The 9 T cell receptor beta chains below come from one sample, sequenced in a study of cytomegalovirus exposure and HLA in healthy donors. 60 Vbeta and 13 Jbeta primers were used in PCR. Profiling relied on immunoSEQ multiplex PCR, and the TCRdb table lists in-frame clones only, not all of them. The sample yields about 200,000 clones, approximately 80% seen once. Sequencing input: PBMCs. The receptor set was obtained from a boy aged 2 to 10 in good health and CMV-seronegative.

This clone was counted between two and nine times. V is TRBV5-1 and J is TRBJ2-2; 9 nucleotides match TRBD1. The CDR3 extends over 15 amino acids. From germline, CDR1 is SGHRS and CDR2 YFSETQ. V lost 0 bases to trimming and J lost 7 bases; unmatched junction nucleotides: 4. The CDR3 reads CASSLGQGVVGELFF. DNA for the CDR3: TGCGCCAGCAGCTTGGGACAGGGGGTCGTCGGGGAGCTGTTTTTT.

The rearrangement links TRBV6-4 to TRBJ1-2; no definite D call. V lost 0 bases and J 8 bases, leaving 10 bases between the germline ends. The germline V gene encodes CDR1 MRHNA and CDR2 SNTAGT. The length of the CDR3 is 13 residues. The CDR3 here is CASSDSSGNGYTF. The CDR3 nucleotides are TGTGCCAGCAGTGACTCATCAGGTAACGGCTACACCTTC.

The chain uses TRBV5-6 and TRBJ2-2, with 8 positions matching TRBD2. With V trimmed by 2 bases and J by 4 bases, 7 bases remained unmatched. The CDR3 has 16 residues. Germline V lookup: CDR1 SGHDT, CDR2 YYEEEE. The CDR3 DNA is TGTGCCAGCAGCTTCCCGACTAGCGAACTCACCGGGGAGCTGTTTTTT. It encodes CASSFPTSELTGELFF.

The chain employs TRBV27 and TRBJ2-7; 12 bases line up with TRBD2. The germline V gene has CDR1 MNHEY and CDR2 SMNVEV (reference sequence). The CDR3 extends over 15 amino acids. V shed 6 bases, J shed 2 bases, and the junction held 5 bases outside the gene matches. DNA of the CDR3: TGTGCCAGCAGCTGGGCTAGCGGGGGGGCCTACGAGCAGTACTTC. Encoded protein: CASSWASGGAYEQYF.

The chain links TRBV6-4 to TRBJ1-5; no reliable D call. The CDR3 covers 15 residues. V was trimmed by 2 bases and J by 5 bases, leaving 13 bases between them. CDR1 is MRHNA and CDR2 is SNTAGT in the germline V gene. The CDR3 DNA reads as TGTGCCAGCAGTGACCGACAAACGACCCATCAGCCCCAGCATTTT. This encodes CASSDRQTTHQPQHF.

The genes are TRBV15 and TRBJ2-7; no clear D gene. From germline, CDR1 is LNHNV and CDR2 YYDKDF (reference sequence). The length of the CDR3 is 17 residues. The ends were cut back, 1 base at V and 0 bases at J, with 16 bases in the middle. The CDR3 is CATSRAMGRVGSYEQYF. The CDR3 region has the DNA TGTGCCACCAGCAGAGCAATGGGTCGGGTGGGCTCCTACGAGCAGTACTTC.

The chain has TRBV5-6 and TRBJ2-3, with 8 bases matching TRBD1. V lost 4 bases and J lost 1; bases outside the gene matches: 14. The CDR3 consists of 18 residues. Germline V lookup: CDR1 SGHDT, CDR2 YYEEEE. Here the CDR3 reads CASSQIPGTGYGTDTQYF. In nucleotides, the CDR3 is TGTGCCAGCAGCCAAATACCCGGGACAGGTTATGGCACAGATACGCAGTATTTT.

The rearrangement links TRBV5-1 to TRBJ2-3, with 8 bases aligning to TRBD2. The CDR3 extends over 16 amino acids. Unmatched junction bases numbered 12, after V lost 3 bases and J lost 6 bases. Germline V gives CDR1 SGHRS, CDR2 YFSETQ. The CDR3 here is CASSSSGTSGGDTQYF. CDR3 nucleotide sequence: TGCGCCAGCAGCTCATCCGGGACTAGTGGCGGGGATACGCAGTATTTT.

This clone was picked up one time. The chain links TRBV30 to TRBJ2-7; 8 bases are a match to TRBD1. The V gene's germline CDR1 is GTSNPN and CDR2 SVGIG (reference sequence). The ends lost 0 bases at V and 11 bases at J; junction bases unmatched: 12. The CDR3 contains 14 residues. The CDR3 is CAWSVNRGNSGEYF. The CDR3 nucleotides read TGTGCCTGGAGTGTAAACAGGGGGAATAGCGGAGAGTACTTC.